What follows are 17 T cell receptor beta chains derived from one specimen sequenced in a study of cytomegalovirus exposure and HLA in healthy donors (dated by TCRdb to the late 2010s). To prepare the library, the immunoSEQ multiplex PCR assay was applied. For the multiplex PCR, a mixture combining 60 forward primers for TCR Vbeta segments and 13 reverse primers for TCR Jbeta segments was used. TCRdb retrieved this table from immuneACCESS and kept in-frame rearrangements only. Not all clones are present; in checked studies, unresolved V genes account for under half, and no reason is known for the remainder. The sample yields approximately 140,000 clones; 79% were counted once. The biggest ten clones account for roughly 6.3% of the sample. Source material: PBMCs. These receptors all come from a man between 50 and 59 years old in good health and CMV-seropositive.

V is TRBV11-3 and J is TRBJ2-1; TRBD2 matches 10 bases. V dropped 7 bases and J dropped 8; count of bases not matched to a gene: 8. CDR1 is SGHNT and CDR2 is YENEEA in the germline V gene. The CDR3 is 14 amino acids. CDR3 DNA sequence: TGTGCCAGCAATCGAGCGGGAGGGGCCGATGAGCAGTTCTTC. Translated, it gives CASNRAGGADEQFF.

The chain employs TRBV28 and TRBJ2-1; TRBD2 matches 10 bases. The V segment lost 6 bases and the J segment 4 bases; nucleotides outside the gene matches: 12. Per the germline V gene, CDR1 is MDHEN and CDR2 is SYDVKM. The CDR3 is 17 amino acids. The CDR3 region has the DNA TGTGCCAGCAGCCCCATAGCGGGAGGACTTTTTTACAATGAGCAGTTCTTC. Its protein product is CASSPIAGGLFYNEQFF. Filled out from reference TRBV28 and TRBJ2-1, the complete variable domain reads DVKVTQSSRYLVKRTGEKVFLECVQDMDHENMFWYRQDPGLGLRLIYFSYDVKMKEKGDIPEGYSVSREKKERFSLILESASTNQTSMYLCASSPIAGGLFYNEQFFGPGTRLTVL.

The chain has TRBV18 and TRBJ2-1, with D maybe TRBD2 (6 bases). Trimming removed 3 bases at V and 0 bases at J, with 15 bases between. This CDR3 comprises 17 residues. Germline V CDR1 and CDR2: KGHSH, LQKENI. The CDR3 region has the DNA TGTGCCAGCTCACCGGACGTAGCGGTTCTCTCCTACAATGAGCAGTTCTTC. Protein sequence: CASSPDVAVLSYNEQFF.

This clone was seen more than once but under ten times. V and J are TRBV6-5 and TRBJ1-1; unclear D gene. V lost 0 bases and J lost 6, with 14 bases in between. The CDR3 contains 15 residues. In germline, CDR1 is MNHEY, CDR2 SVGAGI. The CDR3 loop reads CASSYSSREAAEAFF. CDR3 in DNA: TGTGCCAGCAGTTACTCGTCGCGGGAGGCGGCTGAAGCTTTCTTT.

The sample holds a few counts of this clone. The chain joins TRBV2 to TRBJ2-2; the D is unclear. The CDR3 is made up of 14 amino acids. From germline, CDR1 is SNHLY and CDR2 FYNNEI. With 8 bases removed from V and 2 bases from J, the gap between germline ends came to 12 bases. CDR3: CASLITENTGELFF. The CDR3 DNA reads TGTGCCAGCTTAATAACAGAAAACACCGGGGAGCTGTTTTTT.

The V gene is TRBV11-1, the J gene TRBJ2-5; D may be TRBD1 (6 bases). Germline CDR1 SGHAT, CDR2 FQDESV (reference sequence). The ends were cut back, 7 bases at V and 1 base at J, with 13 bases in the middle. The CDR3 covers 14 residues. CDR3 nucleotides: TGTGCCAGCAACATACAGGGTGGCCAAGAGACCCAGTACTTC. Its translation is CASNIQGGQETQYF.

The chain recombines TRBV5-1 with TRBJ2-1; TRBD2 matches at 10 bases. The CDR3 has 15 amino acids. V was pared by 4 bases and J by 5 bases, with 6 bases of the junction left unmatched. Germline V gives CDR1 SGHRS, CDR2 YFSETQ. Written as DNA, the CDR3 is TGCGCCAGCAGCATACTAGCGGGGACTGACAATGAGCAGTTCTTC. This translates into CASSILAGTDNEQFF.

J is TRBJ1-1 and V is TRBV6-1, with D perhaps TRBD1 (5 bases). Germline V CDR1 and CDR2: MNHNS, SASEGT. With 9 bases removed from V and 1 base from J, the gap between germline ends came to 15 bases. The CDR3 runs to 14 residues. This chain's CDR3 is CASLPTERNTEAFF. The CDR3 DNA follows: TGTGCCAGTTTACCGACAGAACGGAACACTGAAGCTTTCTTT.

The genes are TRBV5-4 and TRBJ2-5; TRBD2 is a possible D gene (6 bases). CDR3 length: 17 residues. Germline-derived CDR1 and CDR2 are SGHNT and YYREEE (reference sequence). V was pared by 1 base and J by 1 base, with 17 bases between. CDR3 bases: TGTGCCAGCAGCTTGCCCGTCGGGACTTTTGCCCAAGAGACCCAGTACTTC. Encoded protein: CASSLPVGTFAQETQYF.

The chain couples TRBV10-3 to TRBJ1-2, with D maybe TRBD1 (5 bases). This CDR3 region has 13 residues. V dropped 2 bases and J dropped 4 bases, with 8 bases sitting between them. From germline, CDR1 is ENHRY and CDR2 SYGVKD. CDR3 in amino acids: CAISEERGYGYTF. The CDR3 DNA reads TGTGCCATCAGTGAGGAAAGGGGCTATGGCTACACCTTC.

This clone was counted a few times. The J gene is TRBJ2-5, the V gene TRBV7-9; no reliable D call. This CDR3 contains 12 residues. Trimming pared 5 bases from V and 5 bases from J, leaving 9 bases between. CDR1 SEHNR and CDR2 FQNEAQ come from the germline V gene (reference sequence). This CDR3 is CASSLESETQYF. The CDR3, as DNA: TGTGCCAGCAGCCTAGAGAGCGAGACCCAGTACTTC.

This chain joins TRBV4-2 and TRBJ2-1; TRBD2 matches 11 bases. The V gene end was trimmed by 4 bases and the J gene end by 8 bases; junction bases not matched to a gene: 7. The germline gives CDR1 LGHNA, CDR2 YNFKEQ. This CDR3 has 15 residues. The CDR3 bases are TGTGCCAGCAGCCCCGTTACTAGCGGGAGCGATGAGCAGTTCTTC. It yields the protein CASSPVTSGSDEQFF.

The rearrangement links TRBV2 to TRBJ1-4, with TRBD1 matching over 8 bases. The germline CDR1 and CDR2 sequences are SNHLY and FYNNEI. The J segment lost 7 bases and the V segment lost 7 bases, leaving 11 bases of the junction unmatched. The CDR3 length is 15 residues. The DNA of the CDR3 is TGTGCCAGCATTAGAGGTTCAGGGGGCGGTGAAAAACTGTTTTTT. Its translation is CASIRGSGGGEKLFF.

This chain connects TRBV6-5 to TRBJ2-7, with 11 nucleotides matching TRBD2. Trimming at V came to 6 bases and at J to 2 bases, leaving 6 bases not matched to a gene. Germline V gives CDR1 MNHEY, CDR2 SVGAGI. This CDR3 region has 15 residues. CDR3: CASSPRLAGTYEQYF. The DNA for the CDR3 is TGTGCCAGCAGCCCTAGACTAGCGGGAACCTACGAGCAGTACTTC.

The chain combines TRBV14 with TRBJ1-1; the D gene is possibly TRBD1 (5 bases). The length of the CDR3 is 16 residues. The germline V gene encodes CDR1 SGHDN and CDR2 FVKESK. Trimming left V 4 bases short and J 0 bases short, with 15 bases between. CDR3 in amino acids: CASSPVVGTLNTEAFF. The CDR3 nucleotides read TGTGCCAGCAGCCCTGTTGTCGGGACTCTGAACACTGAAGCTTTCTTT.

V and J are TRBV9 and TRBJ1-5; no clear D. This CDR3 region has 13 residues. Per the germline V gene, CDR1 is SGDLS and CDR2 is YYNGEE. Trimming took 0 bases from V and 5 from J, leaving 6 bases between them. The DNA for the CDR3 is TGTGCCAGCAGCGTAGGGCAGTATCAGCCCCAGCATTTT. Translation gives CASSVGQYQPQHF.

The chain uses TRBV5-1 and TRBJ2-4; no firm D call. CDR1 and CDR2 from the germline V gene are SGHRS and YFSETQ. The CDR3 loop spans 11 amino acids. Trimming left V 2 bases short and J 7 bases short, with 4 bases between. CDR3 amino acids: CASSFRNIQYF. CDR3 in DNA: TGCGCCAGCAGCTTCCGGAACATTCAGTACTTC. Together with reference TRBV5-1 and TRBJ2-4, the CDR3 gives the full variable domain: KAGVTQTPRYLIKTRGQQVTLSCSPISGHRSVSWYQQTPGQGLQFLFEYFSETQRNKGNFPGRFSGRQFSNSRSEMNVSTLELGDSALYLCASSFRNIQYFGAGTRLSVL.